This T cell receptor (beta chain) was captured in a study of blood T cell repertoires in COVID-19. TCRdb's table, derived via immunoSEQ multiplex PCR, lists solely in-frame clones and lacks some. The table records hundreds of thousands of clones, roughly 86% of them present only once. Trimming pared 5 bases from V and 5 bases from J, leaving 10 bases between. Per the germline V gene, CDR1 is SGHVS and CDR2 is FQNEAQ. The CDR3 runs to 12 residues. The sequencing sample was made of peripheral blood. This chain uses TRBV7-8 with TRBJ2-7; a weak D match, TRBD1 (6 bases). The origin of this receptor is a human donor in a cohort sampled during active COVID-19. As DNA, the CDR3 is TGTGCCAGCAGCCAAAACAGGGACGAGCAGTACTTC. It codes for CASSQNRDEQYF.